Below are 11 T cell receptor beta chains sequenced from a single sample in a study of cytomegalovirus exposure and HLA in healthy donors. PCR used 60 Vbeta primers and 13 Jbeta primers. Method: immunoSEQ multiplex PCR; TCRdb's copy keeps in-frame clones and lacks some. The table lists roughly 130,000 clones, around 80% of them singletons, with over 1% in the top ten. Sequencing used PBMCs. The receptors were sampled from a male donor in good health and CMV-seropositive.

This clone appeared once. CDR3 nucleotides: TGTGCCAGCAGCCAATTCGGCGGGGTCTCAGATACGCAGTATTTT. It yields the protein CASSQFGGVSDTQYF. This chain joins TRBV4-2 and TRBJ2-3, with a tentative D call TRBD2 (6 bases). The CDR3 sequence is 15 residues long. Germline V gene sequence: CDR1 LGHNA, CDR2 YNFKEQ. Trimming took 2 bases from V and 4 from J, leaving 13 bases between them.

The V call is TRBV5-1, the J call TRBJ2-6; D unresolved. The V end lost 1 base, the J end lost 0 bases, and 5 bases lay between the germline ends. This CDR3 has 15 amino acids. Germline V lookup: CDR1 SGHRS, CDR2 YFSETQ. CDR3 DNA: TGCGCCAGCAGCTTGATCAACTCTGGGGCCAACGTCCTGACTTTC. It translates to CASSLINSGANVLTF.

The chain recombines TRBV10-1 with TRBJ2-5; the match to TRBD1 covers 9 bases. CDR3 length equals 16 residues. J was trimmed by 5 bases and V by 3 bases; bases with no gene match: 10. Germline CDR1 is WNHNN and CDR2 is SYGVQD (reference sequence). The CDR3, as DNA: TGCGCCAGCAGTGAATCCGGGACAGGGCGTCAGGAGACCCAGTACTTC. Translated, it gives CASSESGTGRQETQYF.

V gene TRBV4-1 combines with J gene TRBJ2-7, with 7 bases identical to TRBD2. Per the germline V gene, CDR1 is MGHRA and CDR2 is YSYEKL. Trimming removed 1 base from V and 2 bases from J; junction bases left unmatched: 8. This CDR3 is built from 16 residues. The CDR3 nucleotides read TGCGCCAGCAGCCAAGTTATTGCGGGAGTACCCTACGAGCAGTACTTC. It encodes CASSQVIAGVPYEQYF.

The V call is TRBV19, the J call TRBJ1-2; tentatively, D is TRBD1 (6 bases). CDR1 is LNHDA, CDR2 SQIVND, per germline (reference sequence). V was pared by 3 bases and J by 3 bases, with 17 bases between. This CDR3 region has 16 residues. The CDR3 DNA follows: TGTGCCAGTAGTATGGGTGAACAGGGCCAATACTATGGCTACACCTTC. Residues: CASSMGEQGQYYGYTF.

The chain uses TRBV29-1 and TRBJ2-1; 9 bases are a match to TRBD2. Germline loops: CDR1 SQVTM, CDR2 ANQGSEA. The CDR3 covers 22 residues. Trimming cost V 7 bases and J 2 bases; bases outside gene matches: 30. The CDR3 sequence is CSASGWVAGGTSRKGPYNEQFF. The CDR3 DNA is TGCAGCGCCAGTGGATGGGTCGCAGGGGGGACTAGCCGAAAGGGTCCCTACAATGAGCAGTTCTTC.

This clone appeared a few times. The CDR3 DNA reads TGTGCCAGCAGTTTATATGTGGGACTAGTGCCCAATGAGCAGTTCTTC. It encodes CASSLYVGLVPNEQFF. The rearrangement links TRBV27 to TRBJ2-1; 8 bases line up with TRBD2. Germline lookup yields CDR1 MNHEY and CDR2 SMNVEV (reference sequence). V shed 1 base and J 6 bases; nucleotides not matched to a gene: 8. The CDR3 length is 16 residues.

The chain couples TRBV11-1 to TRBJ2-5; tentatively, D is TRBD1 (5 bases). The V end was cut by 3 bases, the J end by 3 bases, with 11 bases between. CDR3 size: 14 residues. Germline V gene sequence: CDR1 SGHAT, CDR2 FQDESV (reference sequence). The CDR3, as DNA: TGTGCCAGCAGCTTTAGTACAGGAGAAGAGACCCAGTACTTC. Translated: CASSFSTGEETQYF.

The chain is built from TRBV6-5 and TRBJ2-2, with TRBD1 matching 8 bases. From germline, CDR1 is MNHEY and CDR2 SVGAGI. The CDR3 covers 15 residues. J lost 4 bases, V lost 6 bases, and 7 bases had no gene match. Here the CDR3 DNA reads TGTGCCAGCAGATCGACAGGGGTTGGCACCGGGGAGCTGTTTTTT. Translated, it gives CASRSTGVGTGELFF.

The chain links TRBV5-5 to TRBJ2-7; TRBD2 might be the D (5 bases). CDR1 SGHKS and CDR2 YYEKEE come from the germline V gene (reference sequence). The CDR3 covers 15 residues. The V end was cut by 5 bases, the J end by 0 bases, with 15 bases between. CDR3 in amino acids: CASREGGLISYEQYF. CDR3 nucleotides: TGTGCCAGCAGGGAAGGAGGACTCATCTCCTACGAGCAGTACTTC.

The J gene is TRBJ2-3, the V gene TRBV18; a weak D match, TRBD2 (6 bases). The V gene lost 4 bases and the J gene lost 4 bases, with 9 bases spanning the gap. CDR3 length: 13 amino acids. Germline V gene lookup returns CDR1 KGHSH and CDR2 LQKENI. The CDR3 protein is CASSLAESDTQYF. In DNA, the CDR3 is TGTGCCAGCTCACTAGCGGAATCAGATACGCAGTATTTT.